In its sample, the clone carrying this T cell receptor (beta chain) was seen many times. These data belong to a study of spatial heterogeneity in lung cancer. Time point indicated: sample taken at primary tumor resection. Sequencing of whole RNA from tumor, nontumor lung or frozen PBMC involved no sorting. MiXCR was run by TCRdb on the 5' RACE reads, yielding one entry per CDR3 protein. The sample has about 36,000 distinct CDR3 sequences; 5.2% are singletons. The V end was cut by 3 bases, the J end by 4 bases, with 18 bases between. Germline V gene lookup returns CDR1 DFQATT and CDR2 SNEGSKA (reference sequence). CDR3 length equals 15 residues.

This chain uses TRBV20-1 with TRBJ1-2; a weak D match, TRBD1 (6 bases). The specimen comprised PBMCs, sampled at surgery. This receptor was obtained from a female donor with early-stage non-small cell lung cancer. The CDR3 nucleotides are TGCAGTGCTAGGCCCGAGGGGGGCGCAGGCTATGGCTACACCTTC. Protein: CSARPEGGAGYGYTF.